This TCR beta chain was sequenced for a study of post-analysis software for immune sequencing data. Notes on the study in general: Higher frequency in patients than in controls was seen for roughly five TRBV segments, with TRBV5-6, TRBV5-1 and TRBV20-1 among them.

The CDR3 is 15 residues long. V lost 6 bases, J lost 2 bases, and 16 bases lay in between. With regard to this clonotype: Antigen unknown.

Libraries were made from TCR beta cDNA, and they carried unique molecular identifiers. TCRdb reprocessed the PCR reads with MiXCR, giving one entry per CDR3 protein. The data show about 570,000 distinct CDR3 sequences, roughly 34% seen once. The chain carries TRBV12-3 or TRBV12-4 and TRBJ2-5; D uncertain. This sequence was found in a girl aged 2-17 years with multiple sclerosis. Material: blood. CDR3 DNA sequence: TGTGCCAGCAGCGCCTCCCTGGCCTTACAAGAGACCCAGTACTTC. Protein product: CASSASLALQETQYF.